Here is one T cell receptor (beta chain) with its context. Its cognate antigen is unknown. The CDR3 sequence is 17 residues long. Germline-derived CDR1 and CDR2 are SGHNT and YYREEE (reference sequence). V lost 0 bases and J lost 0, with 16 bases in between. This PCR relied on a set of 60 Vbeta primers and 13 Jbeta primers. Assay used: immunoSEQ multiplex PCR; TCRdb lists only in-frame clones, some missing. Of 150,000 to 200,000 clones listed, 87% are singletons. This sample is drawn from a study of cytomegalovirus exposure and HLA in healthy donors. Notes on the study in general: Later analysis demonstrated an association between a missense DCLRE1C variant and TCR beta V- and J-gene trimming. Several of the most significant clusters appeared linked to common viral pathogens, based on a later analysis. TCR beta chains associated with HLA were, in a later analysis, more clonally expanded than equally common others.

The V call is TRBV5-4, the J call TRBJ2-7, with a tentative D call TRBD2 (6 bases). This TCR came from a boy aged 2 to 10 in good health and CMV-seronegative. The source material was PBMCs. The CDR3 loop is CASSLVGSGGDSYEQYF. The CDR3 bases are TGTGCCAGCAGCTTGGTCGGTTCCGGGGGAGACTCCTACGAGCAGTACTTC. The full variable domain, completed using reference TRBV5-4 and TRBJ2-7, is ETGVTQSPTHLIKTRGQQVTLRCSSQSGHNTVSWYQQALGQGPQFIFQYYREEENGRGNFPPRFSGLQFPNYSSELNVNALELDDSALYLCASSLVGSGGDSYEQYFGPGTRLTVT.